This TCR beta chain was retrieved from a study of shared clonotypes between healthy human individuals. In the study overall: The plates for each donor numbered three CD4 naive, three CD4 memory, two CD8 naive and one CD8 memory.

In germline, CDR1 is SGHRS, CDR2 YFSETQ. Trimming removed 2 bases at V and 2 bases at J, with 10 bases between. The CDR3 spans 14 residues. Concerning this clone itself: What it binds is not known. At the DNA level, this CDR3 is encoded by other sequences in the same sample as well.

Clones were read by immunoSEQ multiplex PCR, and TCRdb kept only the in-frame ones, dropping some. The table shows around 1.5 million clones, with 95% to 99% occurring only once. Study-level results: Shared across a few donors were about 4.6% of the naive CD4 clonotypes. Exclusively blood specimens were collected; tissue repertoires likely differ. Generally, naive subsets came out with larger estimated richness than memory subsets.

The receptor was derived from a man younger than 40 in good health. The chain carries TRBV5-1 and TRBJ2-5; D not certain. The sequenced material came from naive CD4+ T cells sorted from blood. Subset denoted: CD45RA+ positively selected. The CDR3 region is CASSFRASQETQYF. For the CDR3, the DNA is TGCGCCAGCAGCTTTAGAGCGTCACAAGAGACCCAGTACTTC.